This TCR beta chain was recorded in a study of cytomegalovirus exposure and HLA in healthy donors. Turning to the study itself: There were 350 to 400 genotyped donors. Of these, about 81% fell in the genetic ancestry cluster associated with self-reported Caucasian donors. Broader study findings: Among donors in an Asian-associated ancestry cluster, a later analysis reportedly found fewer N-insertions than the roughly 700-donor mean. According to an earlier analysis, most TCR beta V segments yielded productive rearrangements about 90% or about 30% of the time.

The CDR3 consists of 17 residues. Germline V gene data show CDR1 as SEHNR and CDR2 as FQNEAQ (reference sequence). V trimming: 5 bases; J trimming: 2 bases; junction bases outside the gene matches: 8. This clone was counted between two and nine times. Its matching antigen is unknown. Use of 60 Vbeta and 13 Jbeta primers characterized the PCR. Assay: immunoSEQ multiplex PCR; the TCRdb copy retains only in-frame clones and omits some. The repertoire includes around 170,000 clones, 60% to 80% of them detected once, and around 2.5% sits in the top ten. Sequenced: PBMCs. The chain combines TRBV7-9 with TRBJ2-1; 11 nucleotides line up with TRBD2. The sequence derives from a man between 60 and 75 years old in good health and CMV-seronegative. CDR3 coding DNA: TGTGCCAGCAGCCACGGCCTAGCGGGAGGCGCCTACAATGAGCAGTTCTTC. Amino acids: CASSHGLAGGAYNEQFF.